Each of the 12 T cell receptor beta chains below was sequenced from the same sample in a study of blood T cell repertoires in COVID-19. Sequenced by immunoSEQ multiplex PCR; TCRdb stores in-frame clones only, minus some. This table has hundreds of thousands of clones, approximately 90% appearing once. Sequencing used PBMCs or T cells enriched from blood (not recorded which). The receptors derive from a man aged 35 to 55 who had recovered from COVID-19.

The chain employs TRBV5-4 and TRBJ2-7, with D possibly matching TRBD2 (6 bases). The CDR3 loop spans 16 amino acids. Germline V gives CDR1 SGHNT, CDR2 YYREEE (reference sequence). The V and J ends lost 3 bases and 0 bases respectively, with 16 bases between them. This CDR3 reads CASSSLGGRDSYEQYF. CDR3 DNA sequence: TGTGCCAGCAGCTCCCTGGGGGGACGAGACTCCTACGAGCAGTACTTC.

The J gene is TRBJ1-1, the V gene TRBV19; the D gene is possibly TRBD1 (6 bases). The CDR3 contains 13 residues. V was pared by 7 bases and J by 5 bases, with 14 bases between. Germline V gene lookup returns CDR1 LNHDA and CDR2 SQIVND (reference sequence). CDR3 DNA sequence: TGTGCCAGTAATCCGAGGGGGAGTACTGAAGCTTTCTTT. Translating gives CASNPRGSTEAFF.

The V gene is TRBV12-3 or TRBV12-4, the J gene TRBJ2-7; no firm D call. V lost 3 bases, J lost 0 bases, and 6 bases lay in between. The CDR3 is 13 residues long. The CDR3 DNA reads as TGTGCCAGCAGTTTTCATAGCTCCTACGAGCAGTACTTC. Translated, it gives CASSFHSSYEQYF.

This clone was seen only once. The genes are TRBV27 and TRBJ2-1; D is perhaps TRBD2 (5 bases). CDR1 is MNHEY and CDR2 is SMNVEV in the germline V gene (reference sequence). This CDR3 is built from 14 residues. V was shortened by 3 bases and J by 8 bases, with 14 bases between the two germline ends. Here the CDR3 DNA reads TGTGCCAGCAGTTTCCGCCTAGAGGGTGATGAGCAGTTCTTC. It translates to CASSFRLEGDEQFF.

The rearrangement links TRBV11-2 to TRBJ1-1, with D perhaps TRBD1 (5 bases). This CDR3 contains 14 residues. In germline, CDR1 is SGHAT, CDR2 FQNNGV. Trimming shortened V by 8 bases and J by 8 bases, and 21 bases separated the two germline ends. The CDR3 sequence is CASSPWGPGREAFF. CDR3 in DNA: TGTGCCAGCTCACCTTGGGGCCCAGGAAGGGAAGCTTTCTTT.

The chain is built from TRBV25-1 and TRBJ2-7; 8 bases are a match to TRBD1. Per germline, CDR1 MGHDK and CDR2 SYGVNS. With V trimmed by 2 bases and J by 3 bases, 3 bases remained unmatched. The CDR3 contains 14 residues. This chain's CDR3 is CASSERTGFYEQYF. CDR3 nucleotides: TGTGCCAGCAGTGAAAGGACAGGGTTCTACGAGCAGTACTTC.

The genes are TRBV12-3 or TRBV12-4 and TRBJ1-2; no definite D call. The V end lost 2 bases, the J end lost 4 bases, and 5 bases lay between the germline ends. The CDR3 contains 12 residues. CDR3: CASSLSLYGYTF. The CDR3 DNA sequence: TGTGCCAGCAGTTTATCCCTCTATGGCTACACCTTC.

This rearrangement joins TRBV5-1 to TRBJ2-6, with TRBD1 as a possible D gene (7 bases). V was shortened by 3 bases and J by 0 bases, with 22 bases between the two germline ends. Germline V gene data show CDR1 as SGHRS and CDR2 as YFSETQ. The CDR3 has 20 amino acids. DNA for the CDR3: TGCGCCAGCAGCTCGATTGGAGGGACAGCAACGAACTCTGGGGCCAACGTCCTGACTTTC. Translation: CASSSIGGTATNSGANVLTF.

This clone was seen a handful of times. Mismatch with germline at one junction end may stem from a read error. The chain has TRBV7-7 and TRBJ2-1, with D hard to call. The CDR3 has 13 amino acids. Germline V gene sequence: CDR1 SSHAT, CDR2 FNYEAQ (reference sequence). CDR3 nucleotides: TGTGCTAGCAGCTTAGATCCGGCAGGTGAGCAGTTCTTC. Amino acid sequence: CASSLDPAGEQFF.

CDR3: CASSPLTGQGFMNTEAFF. CDR3 DNA: TGTGCCAGCAGCCCCCTAACGGGACAGGGGTTCATGAACACTGAAGCTTTCTTT. The chain has TRBV3-1 (or the pseudogene TRBV3-2) and TRBJ1-1; 10 bases line up with TRBD1. The CDR3 loop spans 18 amino acids. CDR1 LGHDT and CDR2 YNNKEL come from the germline V gene (reference sequence). Germline trimming cut 4 bases from V and 0 bases from J; bases unmatched to any gene: 11.

The chain is built from TRBV9 and TRBJ1-1; 7 nucleotides align to TRBD1. V shed 4 bases and J 3 bases; nucleotides not matched to a gene: 3. CDR3 length equals 13 residues. CDR1 is SGDLS and CDR2 is YYNGEE in the germline V gene. The CDR3 loop reads CASSTGTDTEAFF. CDR3 nucleotide sequence: TGTGCCAGCAGCACCGGGACAGACACTGAAGCTTTCTTT.

The chain employs TRBV3-1 (or the pseudogene TRBV3-2) and TRBJ2-1; a weak D match, TRBD2 (5 bases). Looked up from germline, CDR1 is LGHDT and CDR2 is YNNKEL (reference sequence). Trimming pared 1 base from V and 15 bases from J, leaving 16 bases between. The CDR3 runs 13 residues. CDR3 nucleotides: TGTGCCAGCAGCCAAGTCGGCGCATCCGCGGGGTTCTTC. As protein: CASSQVGASAGFF.